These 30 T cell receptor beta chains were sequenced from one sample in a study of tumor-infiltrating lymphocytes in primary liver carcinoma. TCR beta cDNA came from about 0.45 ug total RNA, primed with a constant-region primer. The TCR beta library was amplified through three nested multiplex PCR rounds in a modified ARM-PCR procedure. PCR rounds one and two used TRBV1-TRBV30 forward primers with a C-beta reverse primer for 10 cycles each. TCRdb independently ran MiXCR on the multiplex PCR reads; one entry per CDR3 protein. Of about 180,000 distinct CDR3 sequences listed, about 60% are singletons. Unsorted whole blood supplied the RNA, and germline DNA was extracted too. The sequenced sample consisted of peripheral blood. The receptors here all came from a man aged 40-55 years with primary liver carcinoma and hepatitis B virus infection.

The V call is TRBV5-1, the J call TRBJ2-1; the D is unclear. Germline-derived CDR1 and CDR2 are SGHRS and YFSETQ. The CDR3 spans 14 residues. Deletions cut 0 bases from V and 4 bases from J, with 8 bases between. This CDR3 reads CASSLDAGYNEQFF. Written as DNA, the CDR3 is TGCGCCAGCAGCTTGGATGCCGGTTACAATGAGCAGTTCTTC.

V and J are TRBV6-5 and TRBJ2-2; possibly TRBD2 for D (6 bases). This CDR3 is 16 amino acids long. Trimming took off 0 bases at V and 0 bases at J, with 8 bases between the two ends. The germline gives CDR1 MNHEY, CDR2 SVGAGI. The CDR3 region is CASSYSWTTNTGELFF. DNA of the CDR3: TGTGCCAGCAGTTACTCTTGGACTACGAACACCGGGGAGCTGTTTTTT.

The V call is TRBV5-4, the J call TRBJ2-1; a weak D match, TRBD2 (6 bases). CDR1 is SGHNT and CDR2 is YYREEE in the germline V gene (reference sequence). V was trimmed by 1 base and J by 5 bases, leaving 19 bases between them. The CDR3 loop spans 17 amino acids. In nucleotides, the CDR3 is TGTGCCAGCAGCTTGAATCCTCATAGCGGCGGGGACAATGAGCAGTTCTTC. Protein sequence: CASSLNPHSGGDNEQFF.

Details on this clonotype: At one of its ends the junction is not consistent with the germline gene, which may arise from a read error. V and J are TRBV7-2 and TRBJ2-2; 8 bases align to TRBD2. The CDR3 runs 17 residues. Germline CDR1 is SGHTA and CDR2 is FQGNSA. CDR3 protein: CASSLYGGLANIGELFF. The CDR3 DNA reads TGTGCCAGCAGTTTATACGGAGGACTAGCTAACATCGGGGAGCTGTTTTTT.

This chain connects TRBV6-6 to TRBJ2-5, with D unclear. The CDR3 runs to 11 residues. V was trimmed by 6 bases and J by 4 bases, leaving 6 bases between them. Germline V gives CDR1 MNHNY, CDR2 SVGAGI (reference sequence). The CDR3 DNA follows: TGTGCCAGCAGGGAACGAGAGACCCAGTACTTC. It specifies CASRERETQYF.

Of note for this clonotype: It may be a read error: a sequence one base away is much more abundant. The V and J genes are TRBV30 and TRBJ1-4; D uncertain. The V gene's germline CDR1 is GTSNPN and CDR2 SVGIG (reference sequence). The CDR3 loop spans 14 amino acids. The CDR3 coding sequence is TGTGCCAGGAGTGTACCTGGGGAGAGGGAAAAACTGTTTTTT. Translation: CARSVPGEREKLFF.

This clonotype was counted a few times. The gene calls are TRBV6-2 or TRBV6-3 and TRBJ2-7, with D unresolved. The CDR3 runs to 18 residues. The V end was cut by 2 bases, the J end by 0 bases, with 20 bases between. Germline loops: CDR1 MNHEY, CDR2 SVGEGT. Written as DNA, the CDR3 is TGTGCCAGCAGTTACGCGTTAGTCGTGGGCCGCGACTCCTACGAGCAGTACTTC. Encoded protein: CASSYALVVGRDSYEQYF.

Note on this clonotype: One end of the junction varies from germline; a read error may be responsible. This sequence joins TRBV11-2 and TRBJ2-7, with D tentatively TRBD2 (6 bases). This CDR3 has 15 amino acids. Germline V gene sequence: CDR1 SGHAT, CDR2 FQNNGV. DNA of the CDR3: TGTGCCAGCAGCTTATATTCCGTCCGGTATCGGGAGCAGCACTTC. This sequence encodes CASSLYSVRYREQHF.

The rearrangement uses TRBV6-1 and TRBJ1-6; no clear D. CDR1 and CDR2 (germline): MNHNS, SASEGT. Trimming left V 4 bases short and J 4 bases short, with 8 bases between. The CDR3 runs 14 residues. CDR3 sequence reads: CASSALDYNSPLHF. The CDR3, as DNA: TGTGCCAGCAGTGCGCTTGATTATAATTCACCCCTCCACTTT.

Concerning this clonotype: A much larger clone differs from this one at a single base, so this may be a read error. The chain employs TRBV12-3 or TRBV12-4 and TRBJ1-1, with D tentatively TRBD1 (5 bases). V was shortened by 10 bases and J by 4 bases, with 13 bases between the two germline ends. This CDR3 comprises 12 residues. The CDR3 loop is CANSAGSTEAFF. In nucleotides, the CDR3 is TGTGCCAACAGCGCAGGGAGCACTGAAGCTTTCTTT.

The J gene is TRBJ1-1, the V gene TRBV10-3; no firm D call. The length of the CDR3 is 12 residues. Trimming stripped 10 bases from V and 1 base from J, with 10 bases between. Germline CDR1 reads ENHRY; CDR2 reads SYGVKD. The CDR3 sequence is CATSGSNTEAFF. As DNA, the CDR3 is TGTGCCACCAGCGGATCGAACACTGAAGCTTTCTTT.

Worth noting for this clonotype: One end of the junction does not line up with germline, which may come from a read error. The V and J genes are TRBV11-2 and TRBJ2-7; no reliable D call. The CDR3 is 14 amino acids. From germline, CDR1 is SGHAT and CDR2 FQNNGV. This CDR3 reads CPSSLTDTAYEQYF. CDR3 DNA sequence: TGTCCCAGCAGCTTAACTGACACCGCCTACGAGCAGTACTTT.

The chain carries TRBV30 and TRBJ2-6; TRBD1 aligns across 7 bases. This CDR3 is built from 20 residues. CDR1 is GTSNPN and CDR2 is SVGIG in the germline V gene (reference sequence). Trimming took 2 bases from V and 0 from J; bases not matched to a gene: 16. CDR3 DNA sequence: TGTGCCTGGAGTCTAGAACAGGGGACCGCCCCCAACTCTGGGGCCAACGTCCTGACTTTC. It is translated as CAWSLEQGTAPNSGANVLTF.

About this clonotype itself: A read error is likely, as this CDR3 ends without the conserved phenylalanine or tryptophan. CDR3 sequence reads: CASSGTRGGSGNTIYL. The CDR3 bases are TGCGCCAGCAGCGGGACACGGGGGGGCTCTGGAAACACCATATATCTT. The chain has TRBV4-1 and TRBJ1-3; tentatively, D is TRBD1 (6 bases). The V end was cut by 5 bases, the J end by 0 bases, with 14 bases between. Germline V gives CDR1 MGHRA, CDR2 YSYEKL. The CDR3 extends over 16 amino acids.

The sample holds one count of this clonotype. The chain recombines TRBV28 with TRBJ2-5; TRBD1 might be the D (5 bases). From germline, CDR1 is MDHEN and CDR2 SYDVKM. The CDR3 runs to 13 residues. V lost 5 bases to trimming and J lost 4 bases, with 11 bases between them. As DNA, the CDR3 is TGTGCCAGCAGTATGCCGCAGGGAGAGACCCAGTACTTC. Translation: CASSMPQGETQYF. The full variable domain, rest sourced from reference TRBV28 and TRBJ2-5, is DVKVTQSSRYLVKRTGEKVFLECVQDMDHENMFWYRQDPGLGLRLIYFSYDVKMKEKGDIPEGYSVSREKKERFSLILESASTNQTSMYLCASSMPQGETQYFGPGTRLLVL.

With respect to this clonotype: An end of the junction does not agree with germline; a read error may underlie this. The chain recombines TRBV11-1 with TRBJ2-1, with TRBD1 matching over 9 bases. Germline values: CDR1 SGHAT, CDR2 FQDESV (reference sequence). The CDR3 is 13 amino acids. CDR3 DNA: TGTGTCAGCGGGACAGGGTCTAACAATGAGCTGTTCTTC. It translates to CVSGTGSNNELFF.

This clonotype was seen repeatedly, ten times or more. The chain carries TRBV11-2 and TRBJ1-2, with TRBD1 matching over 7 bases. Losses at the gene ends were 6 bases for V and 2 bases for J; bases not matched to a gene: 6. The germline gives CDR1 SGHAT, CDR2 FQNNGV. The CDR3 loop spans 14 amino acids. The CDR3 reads CASSTGTVNYGYTF. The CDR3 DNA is TGTGCCAGCAGTACCGGGACAGTAAACTATGGCTACACCTTC. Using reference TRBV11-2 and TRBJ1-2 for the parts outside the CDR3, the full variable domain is EAGVAQSPRYKIIEKRQSVAFWCNPISGHATLYWYQQILGQGPKLLIQFQNNGVVDDSQLPKDRFSAERLKGVDSTLKIQPAKLEDSAVYLCASSTGTVNYGYTFGSGTRLTVV.

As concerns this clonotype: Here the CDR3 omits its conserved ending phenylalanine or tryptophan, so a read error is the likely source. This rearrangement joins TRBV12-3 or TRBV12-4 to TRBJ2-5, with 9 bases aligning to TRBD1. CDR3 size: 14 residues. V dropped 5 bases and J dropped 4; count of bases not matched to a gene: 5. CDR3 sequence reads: CASSGLQGAETQYL. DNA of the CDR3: TGTGCCAGCAGTGGCCTACAGGGGGCAGAGACCCAGTACTTA.

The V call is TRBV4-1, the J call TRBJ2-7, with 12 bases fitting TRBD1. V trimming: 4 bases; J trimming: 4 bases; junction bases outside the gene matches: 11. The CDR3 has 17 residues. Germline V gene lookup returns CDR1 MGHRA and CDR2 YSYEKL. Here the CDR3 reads CASSLNRPGQGAYEQYF. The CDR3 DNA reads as TGCGCCAGCAGCCTAAACCGCCCGGGACAGGGGGCTTACGAGCAGTACTTC.

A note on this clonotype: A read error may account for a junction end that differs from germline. In DNA form, the CDR3 reads TGTGCCAGCAGTTTAGTGGGCAGGGCGGTGAACATTGAAGCTTTCTTT. This sequence encodes CASSLVGRAVNIEAFF. V is TRBV12-3 or TRBV12-4 and J is TRBJ1-1; maybe TRBD1 (5 bases). This CDR3 comprises 16 residues.

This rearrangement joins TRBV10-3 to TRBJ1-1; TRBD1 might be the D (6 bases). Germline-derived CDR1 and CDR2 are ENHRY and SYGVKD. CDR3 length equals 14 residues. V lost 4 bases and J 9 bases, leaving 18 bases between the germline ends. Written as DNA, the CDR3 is TGTGCCATCAGTGGAAGGGGGGAGGTAACTCAAGCTTTCTTT. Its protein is CAISGRGEVTQAFF.

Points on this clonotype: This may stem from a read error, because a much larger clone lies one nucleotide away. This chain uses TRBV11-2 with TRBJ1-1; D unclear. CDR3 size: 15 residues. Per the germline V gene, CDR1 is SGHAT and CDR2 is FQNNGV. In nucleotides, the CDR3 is TGTGCCGGCAGCCCTAGTGGCAGCTTGAACACTGAAGCTTTCTTT. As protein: CAGSPSGSLNTEAFF. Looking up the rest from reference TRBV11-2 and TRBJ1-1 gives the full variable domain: EAGVAQSPRYKIIEKRQSVAFWCNPISGHATLYWYQQILGQGPKLLIQFQNNGVVDDSQLPKDRFSAERLKGVDSTLKIQPAKLEDSAVYLCAGSPSGSLNTEAFFGQGTRLTVV.

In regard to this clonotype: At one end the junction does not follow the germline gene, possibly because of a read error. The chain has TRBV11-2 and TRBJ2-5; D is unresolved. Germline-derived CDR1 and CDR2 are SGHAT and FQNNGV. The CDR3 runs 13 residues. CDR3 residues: CVSSLVVVETQYF. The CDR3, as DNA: TGTGTCAGCAGCTTAGTAGTTGTAGAGACCCAGTACTTC.

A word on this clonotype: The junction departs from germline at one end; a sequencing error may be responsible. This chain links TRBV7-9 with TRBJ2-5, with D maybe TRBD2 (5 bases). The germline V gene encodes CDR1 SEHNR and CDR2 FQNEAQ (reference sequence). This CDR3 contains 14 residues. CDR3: CVSSLTSGQETQYF. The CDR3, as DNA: TGTGTCAGCAGCTTGACCAGCGGCCAAGAGACCCAGTACTTC.

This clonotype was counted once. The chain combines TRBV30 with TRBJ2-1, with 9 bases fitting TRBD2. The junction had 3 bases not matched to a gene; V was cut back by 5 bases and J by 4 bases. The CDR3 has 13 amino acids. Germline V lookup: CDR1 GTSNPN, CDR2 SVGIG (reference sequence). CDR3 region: CAWVAGVYNEQFF. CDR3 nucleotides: TGTGCCTGGGTAGCGGGAGTATACAATGAGCAGTTCTTC.

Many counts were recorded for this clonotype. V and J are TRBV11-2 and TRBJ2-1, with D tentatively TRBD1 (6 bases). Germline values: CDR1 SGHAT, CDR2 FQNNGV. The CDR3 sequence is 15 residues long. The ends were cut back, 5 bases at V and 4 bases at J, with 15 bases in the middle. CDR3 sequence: CASSAPGTMYNEQFF. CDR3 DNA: TGTGCCAGCAGCGCCCCCGGGACAATGTACAATGAGCAGTTCTTC.

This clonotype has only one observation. CDR3 DNA sequence: TGTGCCAGAAGACACCGGGGGCGAACTGAAGCTTTCTTT. This encodes CARRHRGRTEAFF. This chain uses TRBV5-3 with TRBJ1-1; D perhaps matches TRBD1 (6 bases). TRBV5-3 is marked as an open reading frame, function uncertain. V was shortened by 5 bases and J by 5 bases, with 13 bases between the two germline ends. The CDR3 is 13 amino acids.

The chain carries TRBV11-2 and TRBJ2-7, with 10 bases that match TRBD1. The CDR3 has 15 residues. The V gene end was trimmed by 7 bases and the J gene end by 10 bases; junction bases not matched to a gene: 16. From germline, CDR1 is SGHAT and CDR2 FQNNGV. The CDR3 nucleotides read TGTGCCAGCACCCTTCGGACAGGGGGTGGCCTCGAACAGTACTTC. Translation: CASTLRTGGGLEQYF. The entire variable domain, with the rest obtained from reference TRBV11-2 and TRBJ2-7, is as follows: EAGVAQSPRYKIIEKRQSVAFWCNPISGHATLYWYQQILGQGPKLLIQFQNNGVVDDSQLPKDRFSAERLKGVDSTLKIQPAKLEDSAVYLCASTLRTGGGLEQYFGPGTRLTVT.

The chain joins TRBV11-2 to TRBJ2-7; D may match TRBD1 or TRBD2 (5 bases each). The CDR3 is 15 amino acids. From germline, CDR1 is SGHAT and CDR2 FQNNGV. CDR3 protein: CANSVGTYSFYEQYF. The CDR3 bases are TGTGCAAACAGCGTTGGGACGTACAGCTTCTACGAGCAGTACTTC.

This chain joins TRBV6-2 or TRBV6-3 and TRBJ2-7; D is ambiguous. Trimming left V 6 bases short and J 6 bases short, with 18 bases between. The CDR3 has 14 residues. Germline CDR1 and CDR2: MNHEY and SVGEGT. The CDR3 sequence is CASSTRAQTCEQYF. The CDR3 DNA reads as TGTGCCAGCAGCACGCGAGCCCAGACCTGCGAGCAGTACTTC.